This entry features one TCR beta chain sequence. The data originate from a study of blood T cell repertoires in COVID-19. The assay was immunoSEQ multiplex PCR, and TCRdb's table has in-frame clones only and misses some. The sample includes under 130,000 clones, over 75% of them seen just once. Germline V gene data show CDR1 as WNHNN and CDR2 as SYGVQD (reference sequence). V gave up 5 bases and J gave up 3 bases, with 8 bases separating them. The CDR3 sequence is 12 residues long. Sequenced: peripheral blood. The chain joins TRBV10-1 to TRBJ2-7, with D tentatively TRBD2 (6 bases). This receptor was obtained from a human donor in a cohort sampled during active or convalescent COVID-19. CDR3 bases: TGCGCCAGCAGTCCCGGGGGCTACGAGCAGTACTTC. Translation gives CASSPGGYEQYF.